Shown below are 14 T cell receptor beta chains from a single sample sequenced in a study of blood T cell repertoires in COVID-19. Generated by immunoSEQ multiplex PCR, the TCRdb table keeps only in-frame clones and is missing some. The sample lists 52,000 or so clones; about 88% were seen once. Sequencing was performed on peripheral blood. These receptors were obtained from a woman in her 70s with active COVID-19.

V is TRBV6-2 or TRBV6-3 and J is TRBJ2-1; maybe TRBD1 (6 bases). V lost 5 bases, J lost 8 bases, and 13 bases lay in between. The germline V gene encodes CDR1 MNHEY and CDR2 SVGEGT. The CDR3 runs to 13 residues. DNA for the CDR3: TGTGCCAGCAGTCAGGGGTCTTTGGATGAGCAGTTCTTC. This translates into CASSQGSLDEQFF.

The chain links TRBV5-1 to TRBJ1-1, with D perhaps matching TRBD1 (6 bases). Trimming took 1 base from V and 1 from J, leaving 11 bases between them. CDR1 and CDR2 from the germline V gene are SGHRS and YFSETQ. This CDR3 contains 15 residues. Here the CDR3 reads CASSLWGHSNTEAFF. The CDR3 nucleotides are TGCGCCAGCAGCTTGTGGGGACACTCGAACACTGAAGCTTTCTTT. Full variable domain (remainder filled in from reference TRBV5-1 and TRBJ1-1): KAGVTQTPRYLIKTRGQQVTLSCSPISGHRSVSWYQQTPGQGLQFLFEYFSETQRNKGNFPGRFSGRQFSNSRSEMNVSTLELGDSALYLCASSLWGHSNTEAFFGQGTRLTVV.

The chain has TRBV6-2 or TRBV6-3 and TRBJ2-2; 9 bases agree with TRBD2. This CDR3 spans 15 amino acids. V lost 4 bases, J lost 3 bases, and 3 bases stayed unmatched. Germline V gene lookup returns CDR1 MNHEY and CDR2 SVGEGT. The CDR3 DNA reads TGTGCCAGCAGTTTTAGCGGGAGAGACACCGGGGAGCTGTTTTTT. Its translation is CASSFSGRDTGELFF.

This chain connects TRBV11-2 to TRBJ2-3, with TRBD2 matching 11 bases. This CDR3 region has 17 residues. Germline values: CDR1 SGHAT, CDR2 FQNNGV. The V segment lost 2 bases and the J segment 5 bases; nucleotides outside the gene matches: 9. The CDR3 protein is CASSLPLTSGTGDTQYF. The CDR3 DNA follows: TGTGCCAGCAGCTTACCCCTGACTAGCGGGACAGGAGATACGCAGTATTTT.

In its sample, this clone was seen once. The rearrangement uses TRBV6-1 and TRBJ1-4, with D perhaps TRBD1 (5 bases). This CDR3 is 14 amino acids long. Looked up from germline, CDR1 is MNHNS and CDR2 is SASEGT. The V end lost 1 base, the J end lost 6 bases, and 9 bases lay between the germline ends. The CDR3: CASSEEDMDEKLFF. CDR3 in DNA: TGTGCCAGCAGTGAAGAGGACATGGATGAAAAACTGTTTTTT.

The V gene is TRBV7-8, the J gene TRBJ1-4; D might be TRBD1 (5 bases). The germline V gene has CDR1 SGHVS and CDR2 FQNEAQ. This CDR3 is 15 amino acids long. Trimming took off 6 bases at V and 8 bases at J, with 19 bases between the two ends. The CDR3 protein is CASSQSGGIREKLFF. DNA for the CDR3: TGTGCCAGCAGTCAGTCGGGGGGTATCAGGGAAAAACTGTTTTTT.

The chain employs TRBV6-1 and TRBJ2-2; D perhaps matches TRBD2 (5 bases). CDR1 and CDR2 from the germline V gene are MNHNS and SASEGT. The CDR3 has 14 residues. The ends were cut back, 0 bases at V and 3 bases at J, with 5 bases in the middle. The CDR3 sequence: CASSEAGDTGELFF. The DNA for the CDR3 is TGTGCCAGCAGTGAAGCCGGGGACACCGGGGAGCTGTTTTTT.

This clone appeared a single time. V usage is TRBV19 and J usage is TRBJ2-7; 8 bases agree with TRBD2. J was trimmed by 4 bases and V by 2 bases; bases with no gene match: 10. The CDR3 length is 16 residues. Germline assignment: CDR1 LNHDA and CDR2 SQIVND (reference sequence). CDR3 DNA sequence: TGTGCCAGTAGTATATCGACTGGTCCGGGGGGGTACGAGCAGTACTTC. Its protein product is CASSISTGPGGYEQYF.

The chain employs TRBV25-1 and TRBJ2-7; D uncertain. Trimming took off 2 bases at V and 1 base at J, with 9 bases between the two ends. The CDR3 contains 14 residues. In germline, CDR1 is MGHDK, CDR2 SYGVNS. The CDR3 reads CASSEPTDSYEQYF. CDR3 DNA: TGTGCCAGCAGTGAACCTACAGATTCCTACGAGCAGTACTTC.

The chain carries TRBV11-2 and TRBJ1-1; TRBD1 is a possible D gene (5 bases). This CDR3 contains 13 residues. Trimming cost V 2 bases and J 5 bases, with 9 bases left between them. Germline V gives CDR1 SGHAT, CDR2 FQNNGV. CDR3: CASSLRGATEAFF. CDR3 sequence (DNA): TGTGCCAGCAGCTTAAGGGGTGCGACTGAAGCTTTCTTT.

This clone was seen more than once but under ten times. The J gene is TRBJ2-2, the V gene TRBV19, with D perhaps TRBD2 (6 bases). The CDR3 loop spans 14 amino acids. The germline V gene encodes CDR1 LNHDA and CDR2 SQIVND (reference sequence). Trimming took off 3 bases at V and 4 bases at J, with 9 bases between the two ends. The CDR3 DNA reads TGTGCCAGTAGTATTACTAGCCCCACCGGGGAGCTGTTTTTT. It specifies CASSITSPTGELFF.

The J gene is TRBJ1-4, the V gene TRBV5-1, with D tentatively TRBD1 (6 bases). V was clipped by 3 bases and J by 7 bases, with 31 bases between them. Germline V gene lookup returns CDR1 SGHRS and CDR2 YFSETQ. The CDR3 has 20 amino acids. This CDR3 reads CASSSTLPITGKWQGEKLFF. The DNA for the CDR3 is TGCGCCAGCAGCTCTACACTCCCCATTACAGGGAAGTGGCAAGGTGAAAAACTGTTTTTT.

The chain employs TRBV4-1 and TRBJ2-1; D is unresolved. Per germline, CDR1 MGHRA and CDR2 YSYEKL. V was cut by 0 bases and J by 2 bases, with 14 bases left in between. The CDR3 runs to 17 residues. CDR3 bases: TGCGCCAGCAGCCAAGATGGGCAGGTGAGCCCCTACAATGAGCAGTTCTTC. Protein: CASSQDGQVSPYNEQFF.

As DNA, the CDR3 is TGCAGCGTTGAAGATCTGGACAGGGAGTTGGACTATGGCTACACCTTC. As protein: CSVEDLDRELDYGYTF. The chain recombines TRBV29-1 with TRBJ1-2; 8 nucleotides match TRBD1. Germline values: CDR1 SQVTM, CDR2 ANQGSEA. The CDR3 runs to 16 residues. With 0 bases clipped from V and 3 bases from J, the junction kept 9 bases outside the gene matches. Together with reference TRBV29-1 and TRBJ1-2, the CDR3 gives the full variable domain: SAVISQKPSRDICQRGTSLTIQCQVDSQVTMMFWYRQQPGQSLTLIATANQGSEATYESGFVIDKFPISRPNLTFSTLTVSNMSPEDSSIYLCSVEDLDRELDYGYTFGSGTRLTVV.